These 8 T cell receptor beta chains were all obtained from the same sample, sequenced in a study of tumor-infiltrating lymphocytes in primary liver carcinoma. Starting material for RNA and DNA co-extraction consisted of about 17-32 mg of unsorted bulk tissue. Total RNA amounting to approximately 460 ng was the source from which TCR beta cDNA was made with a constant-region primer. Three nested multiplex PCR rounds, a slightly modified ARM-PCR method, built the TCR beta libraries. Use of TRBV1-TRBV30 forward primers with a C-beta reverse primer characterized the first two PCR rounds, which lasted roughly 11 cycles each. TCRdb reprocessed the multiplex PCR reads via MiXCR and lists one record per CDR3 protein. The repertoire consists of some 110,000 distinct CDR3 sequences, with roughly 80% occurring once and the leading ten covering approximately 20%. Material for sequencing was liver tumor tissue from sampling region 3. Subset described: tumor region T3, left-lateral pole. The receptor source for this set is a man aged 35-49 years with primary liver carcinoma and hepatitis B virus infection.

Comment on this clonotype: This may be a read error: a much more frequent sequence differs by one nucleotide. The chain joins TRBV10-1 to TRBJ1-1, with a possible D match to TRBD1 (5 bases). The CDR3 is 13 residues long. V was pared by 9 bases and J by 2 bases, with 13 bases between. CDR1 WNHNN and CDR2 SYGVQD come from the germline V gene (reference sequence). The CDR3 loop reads CASMDNFNTEAFF. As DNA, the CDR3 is TGCGCCAGTATGGACAATTTCAACACTGAAGCTTTCTTT.

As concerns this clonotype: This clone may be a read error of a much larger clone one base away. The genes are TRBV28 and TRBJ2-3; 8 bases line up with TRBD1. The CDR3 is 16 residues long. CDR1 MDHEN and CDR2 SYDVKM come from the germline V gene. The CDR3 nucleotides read TGTGCCAGCAGTTCCCCCGTAGGGTCTGGGACAGGTACGCAGTATTTT. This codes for CASSSPVGSGTGTQYF.

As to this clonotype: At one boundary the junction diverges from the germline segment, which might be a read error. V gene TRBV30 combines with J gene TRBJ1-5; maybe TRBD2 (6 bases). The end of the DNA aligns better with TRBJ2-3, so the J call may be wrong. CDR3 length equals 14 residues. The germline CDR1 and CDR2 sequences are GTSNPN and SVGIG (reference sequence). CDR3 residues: CAWRAEPSNQPQYF. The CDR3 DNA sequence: TGTGCATGGAGGGCCGAGCCGAGCAATCAGCCCCAGTATTTT.

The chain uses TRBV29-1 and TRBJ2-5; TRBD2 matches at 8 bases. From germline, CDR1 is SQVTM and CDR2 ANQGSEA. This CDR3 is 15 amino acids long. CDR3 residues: CSIRRSGSWADIQYF. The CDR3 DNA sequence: TGCAGTATCCGGCGAAGCGGGAGCTGGGCGGACATCCAGTACTTC.

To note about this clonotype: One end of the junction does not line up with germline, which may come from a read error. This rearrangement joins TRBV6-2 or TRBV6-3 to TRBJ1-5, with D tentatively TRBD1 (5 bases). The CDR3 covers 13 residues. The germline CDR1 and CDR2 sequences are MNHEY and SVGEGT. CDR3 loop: CVSSYDSYQPQHF. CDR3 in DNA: TGTGTCAGCAGTTACGACAGCTACCAGCCCCAGCATTTT.

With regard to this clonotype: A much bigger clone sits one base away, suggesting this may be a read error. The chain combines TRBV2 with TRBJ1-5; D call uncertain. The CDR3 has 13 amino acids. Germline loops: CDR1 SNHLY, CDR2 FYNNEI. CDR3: CASRSTGNQAQHF. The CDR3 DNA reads TGTGCCAGCAGATCGACGGGCAATCAGGCCCAGCATTTT.

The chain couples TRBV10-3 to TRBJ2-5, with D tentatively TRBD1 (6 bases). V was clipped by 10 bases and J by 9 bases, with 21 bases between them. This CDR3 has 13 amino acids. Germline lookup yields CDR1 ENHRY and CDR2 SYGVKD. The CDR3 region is CATRQGTMEAQYF. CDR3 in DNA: TGTGCCACCCGACAAGGGACAATGGAGGCCCAGTACTTC.

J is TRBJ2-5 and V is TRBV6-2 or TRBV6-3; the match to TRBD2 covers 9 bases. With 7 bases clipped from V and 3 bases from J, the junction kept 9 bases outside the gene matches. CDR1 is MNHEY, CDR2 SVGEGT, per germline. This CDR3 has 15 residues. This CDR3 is CASTGLARDEETQYF. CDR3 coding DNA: TGTGCCAGCACTGGACTAGCGAGAGACGAAGAGACCCAGTACTTC.